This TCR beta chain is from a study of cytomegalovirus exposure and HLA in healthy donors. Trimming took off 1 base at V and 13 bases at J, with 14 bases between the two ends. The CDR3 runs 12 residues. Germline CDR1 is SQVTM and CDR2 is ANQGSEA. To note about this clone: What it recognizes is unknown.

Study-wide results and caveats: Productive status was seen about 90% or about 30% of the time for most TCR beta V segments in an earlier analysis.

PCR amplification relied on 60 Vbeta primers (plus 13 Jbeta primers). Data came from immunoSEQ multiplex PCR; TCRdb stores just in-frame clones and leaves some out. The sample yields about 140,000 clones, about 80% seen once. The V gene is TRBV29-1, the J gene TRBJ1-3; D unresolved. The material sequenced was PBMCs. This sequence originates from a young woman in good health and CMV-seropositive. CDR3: CSVEAGGGSIYF. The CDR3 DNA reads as TGCAGCGTTGAAGCCGGCGGTGGGTCAATATATTTT.